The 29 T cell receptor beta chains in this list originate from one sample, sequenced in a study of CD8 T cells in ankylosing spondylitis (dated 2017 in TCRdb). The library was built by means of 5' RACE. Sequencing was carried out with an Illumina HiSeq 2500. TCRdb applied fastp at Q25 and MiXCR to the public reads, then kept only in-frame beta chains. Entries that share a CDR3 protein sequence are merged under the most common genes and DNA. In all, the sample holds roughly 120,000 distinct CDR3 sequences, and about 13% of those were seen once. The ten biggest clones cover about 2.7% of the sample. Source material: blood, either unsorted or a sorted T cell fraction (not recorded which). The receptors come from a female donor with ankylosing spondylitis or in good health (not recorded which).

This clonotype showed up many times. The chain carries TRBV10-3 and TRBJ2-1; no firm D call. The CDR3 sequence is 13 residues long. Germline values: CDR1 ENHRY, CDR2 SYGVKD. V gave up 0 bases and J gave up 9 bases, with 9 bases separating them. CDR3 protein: CAISESLRSEQFF. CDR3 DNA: TGTGCCATCAGTGAGTCTCTTCGTAGTGAGCAGTTCTTC.

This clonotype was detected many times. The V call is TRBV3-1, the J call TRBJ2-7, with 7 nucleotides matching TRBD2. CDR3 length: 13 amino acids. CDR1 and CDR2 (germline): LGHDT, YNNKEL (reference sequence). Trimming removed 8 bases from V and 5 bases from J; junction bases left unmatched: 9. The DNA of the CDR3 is TGTGCCAGCGGTAGAGCGGGAAACCACGAGCAGTACTTC. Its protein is CASGRAGNHEQYF.

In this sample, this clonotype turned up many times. CDR3 sequence reads: CASSQPDRGRPEAFF. For the CDR3, the DNA is TGCGCCAGCAGCCAACCCGACAGGGGGAGACCTGAAGCTTTCTTT. This chain joins TRBV4-1 and TRBJ1-1; 9 nucleotides line up with TRBD1. The germline V gene has CDR1 MGHRA and CDR2 YSYEKL. V dropped 2 bases and J dropped 6; count of bases not matched to a gene: 7. The CDR3 is made up of 15 amino acids.

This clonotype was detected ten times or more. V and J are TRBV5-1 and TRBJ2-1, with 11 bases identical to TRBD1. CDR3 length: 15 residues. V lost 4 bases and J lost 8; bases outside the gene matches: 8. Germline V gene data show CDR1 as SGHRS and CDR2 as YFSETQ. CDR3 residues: CASSGKGQGADEQFF. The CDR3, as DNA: TGCGCCAGCAGCGGAAAAGGACAGGGGGCTGATGAGCAGTTCTTC.

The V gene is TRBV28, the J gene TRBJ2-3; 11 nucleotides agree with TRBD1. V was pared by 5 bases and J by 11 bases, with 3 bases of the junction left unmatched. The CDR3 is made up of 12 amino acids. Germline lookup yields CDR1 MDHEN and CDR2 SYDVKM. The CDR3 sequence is CASSVDRGLQYF. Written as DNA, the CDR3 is TGTGCCAGCAGTGTGGACAGGGGGCTGCAGTATTTT. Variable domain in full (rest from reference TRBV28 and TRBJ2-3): DVKVTQSSRYLVKRTGEKVFLECVQDMDHENMFWYRQDPGLGLRLIYFSYDVKMKEKGDIPEGYSVSREKKERFSLILESASTNQTSMYLCASSVDRGLQYFGPGTRLTVL.

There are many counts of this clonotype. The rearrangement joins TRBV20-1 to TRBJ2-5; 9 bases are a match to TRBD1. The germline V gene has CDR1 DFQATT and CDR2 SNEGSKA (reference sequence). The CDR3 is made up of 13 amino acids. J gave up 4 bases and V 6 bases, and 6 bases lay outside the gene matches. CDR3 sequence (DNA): TGCAGTGCCCAGACAGGGGGTTCAGAGACCCAGTACTTC. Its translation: CSAQTGGSETQYF.

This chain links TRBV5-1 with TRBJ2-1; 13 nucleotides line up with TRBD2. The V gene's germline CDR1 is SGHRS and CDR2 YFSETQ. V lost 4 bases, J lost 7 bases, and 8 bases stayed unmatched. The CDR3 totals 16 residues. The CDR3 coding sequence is TGCGCCAGCAGCCCACCGGGACTAGCGGGGTTGAATGAGCAGTTCTTC. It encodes CASSPPGLAGLNEQFF.

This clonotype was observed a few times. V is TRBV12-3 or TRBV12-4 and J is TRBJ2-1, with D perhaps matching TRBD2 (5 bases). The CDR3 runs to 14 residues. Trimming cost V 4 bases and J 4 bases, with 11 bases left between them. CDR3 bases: TGTGCCAGCAGTTCCCCCGGGGAGTACAATGAGCAGTTCTTC. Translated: CASSSPGEYNEQFF.

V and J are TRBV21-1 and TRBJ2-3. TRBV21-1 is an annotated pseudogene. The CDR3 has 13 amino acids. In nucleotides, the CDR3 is TGTGCCAGCAGCAAAGAACCTGGAGATACGCAGTATTTT. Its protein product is CASSKEPGDTQYF.

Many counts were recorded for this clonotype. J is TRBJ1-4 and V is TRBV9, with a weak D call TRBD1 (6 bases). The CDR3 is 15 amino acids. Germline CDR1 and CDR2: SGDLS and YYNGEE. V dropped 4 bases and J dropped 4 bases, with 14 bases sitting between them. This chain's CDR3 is CASSSSGADNEKLFF. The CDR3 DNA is TGTGCCAGCAGCTCCTCAGGGGCGGATAATGAAAAACTGTTTTTT.

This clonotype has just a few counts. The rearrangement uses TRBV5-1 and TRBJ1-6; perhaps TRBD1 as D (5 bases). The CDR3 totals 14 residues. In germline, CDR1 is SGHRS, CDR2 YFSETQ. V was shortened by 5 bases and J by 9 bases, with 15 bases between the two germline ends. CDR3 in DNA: TGCGCCAGCAGTCCGGACACCGGGGGTTCACCCCTCCACTTT. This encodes CASSPDTGGSPLHF.

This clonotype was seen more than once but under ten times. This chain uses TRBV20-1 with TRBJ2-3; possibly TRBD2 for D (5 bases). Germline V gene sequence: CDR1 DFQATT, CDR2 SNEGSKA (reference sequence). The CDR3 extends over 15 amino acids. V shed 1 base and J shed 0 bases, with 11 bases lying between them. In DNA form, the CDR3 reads TGCAGTGCTAGAGCCAGACTATTGAGCACAGATACGCAGTATTTT. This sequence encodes CSARARLLSTDTQYF.

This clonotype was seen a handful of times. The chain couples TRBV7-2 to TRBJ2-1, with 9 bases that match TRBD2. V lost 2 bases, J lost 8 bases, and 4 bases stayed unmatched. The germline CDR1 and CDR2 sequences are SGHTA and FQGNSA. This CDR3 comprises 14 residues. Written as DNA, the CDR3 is TGTGCCAGCAGCTTAAGCGGGGGGAGGGATGAGCAGTTCTTC. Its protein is CASSLSGGRDEQFF.

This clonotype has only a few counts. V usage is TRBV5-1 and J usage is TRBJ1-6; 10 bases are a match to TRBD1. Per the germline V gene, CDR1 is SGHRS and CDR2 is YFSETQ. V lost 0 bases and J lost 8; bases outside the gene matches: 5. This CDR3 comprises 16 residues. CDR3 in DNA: TGCGCCAGCAGCTTGGTTGATGGGACAGGGGATTCACCCCTCCACTTT. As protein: CASSLVDGTGDSPLHF.

CDR3 DNA: TGTGCCAGCAGTCCTCCCGGGAAGCGGGGGGATTACGAGCAGTACTTC. This translates into CASSPPGKRGDYEQYF. The chain links TRBV6-1 to TRBJ2-7, with TRBD2 identical over 9 bases. With V trimmed by 5 bases and J by 4 bases, 12 bases remained unmatched. CDR3 size: 16 residues. CDR1 is MNHNS, CDR2 SASEGT, per germline.

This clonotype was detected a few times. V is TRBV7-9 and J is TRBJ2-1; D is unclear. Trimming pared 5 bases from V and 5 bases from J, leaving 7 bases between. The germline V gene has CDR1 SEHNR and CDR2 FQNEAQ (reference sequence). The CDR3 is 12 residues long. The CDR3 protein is CASSLAHNEQFF. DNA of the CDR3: TGTGCCAGCAGCCTGGCCCACAATGAGCAGTTCTTC. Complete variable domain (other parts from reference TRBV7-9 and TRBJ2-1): DTGVSQNPRHKITKRGQNVTFRCDPISEHNRLYWYRQTLGQGPEFLTYFQNEAQLEKSRLLSDRFSAERPKGSFSTLEIQRTEQGDSAMYLCASSLAHNEQFFGPGTRLTVL.

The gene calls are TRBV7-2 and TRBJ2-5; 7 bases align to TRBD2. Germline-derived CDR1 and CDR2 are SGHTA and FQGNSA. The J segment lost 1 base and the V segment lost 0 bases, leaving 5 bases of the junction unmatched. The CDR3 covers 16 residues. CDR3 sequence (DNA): TGTGCCAGCAGCTTAGCGCCAACGGGGGGCCAAGAGACCCAGTACTTC. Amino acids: CASSLAPTGGQETQYF.

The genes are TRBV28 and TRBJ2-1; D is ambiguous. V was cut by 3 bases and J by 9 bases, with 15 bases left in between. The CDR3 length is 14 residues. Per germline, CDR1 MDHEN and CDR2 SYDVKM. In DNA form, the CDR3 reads TGTGCCAGCAGTTTGGTCCAATTAACGGGTGAGCAGTTCTTC. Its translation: CASSLVQLTGEQFF. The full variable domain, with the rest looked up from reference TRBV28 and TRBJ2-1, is DVKVTQSSRYLVKRTGEKVFLECVQDMDHENMFWYRQDPGLGLRLIYFSYDVKMKEKGDIPEGYSVSREKKERFSLILESASTNQTSMYLCASSLVQLTGEQFFGPGTRLTVL.

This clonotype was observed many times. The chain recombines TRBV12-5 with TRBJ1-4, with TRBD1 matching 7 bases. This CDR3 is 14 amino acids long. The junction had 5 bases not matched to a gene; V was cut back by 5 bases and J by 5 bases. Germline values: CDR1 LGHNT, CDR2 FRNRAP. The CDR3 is CASGPGTENEKLFF. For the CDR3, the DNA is TGTGCTAGTGGTCCCGGGACAGAGAATGAAAAACTGTTTTTT.

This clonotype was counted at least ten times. CDR3: CASSLATAGSNYGYTF. In DNA, the CDR3 is TGCGCCAGCAGCTTGGCCACCGCCGGTTCTAACTATGGCTACACCTTC. V and J are TRBV5-1 and TRBJ1-2; D remains unclear. Germline values: CDR1 SGHRS, CDR2 YFSETQ. This CDR3 spans 16 amino acids. The V end was cut by 0 bases, the J end by 0 bases, with 12 bases between.

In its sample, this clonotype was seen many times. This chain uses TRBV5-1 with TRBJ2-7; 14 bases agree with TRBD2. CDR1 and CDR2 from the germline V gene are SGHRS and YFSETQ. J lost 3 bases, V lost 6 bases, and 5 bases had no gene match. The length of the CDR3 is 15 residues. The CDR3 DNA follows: TGCGCCAGCACCTCCGGGACTAGCGGGAGCTACGAGCAGTACTTC. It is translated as CASTSGTSGSYEQYF.

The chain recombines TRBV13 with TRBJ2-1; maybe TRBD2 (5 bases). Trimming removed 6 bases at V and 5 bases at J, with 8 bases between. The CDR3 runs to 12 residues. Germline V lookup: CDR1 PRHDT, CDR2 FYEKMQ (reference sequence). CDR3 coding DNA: TGTGCCAGCAGTCGGGGAGACAATGAGCAGTTCTTC. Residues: CASSRGDNEQFF.

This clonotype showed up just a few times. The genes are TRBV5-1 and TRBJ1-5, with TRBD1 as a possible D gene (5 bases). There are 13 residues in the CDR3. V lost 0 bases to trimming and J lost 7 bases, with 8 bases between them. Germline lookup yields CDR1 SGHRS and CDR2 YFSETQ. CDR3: CASSLEGWQPQHF. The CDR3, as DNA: TGCGCCAGCAGCTTGGAGGGGTGGCAGCCCCAGCATTTT.

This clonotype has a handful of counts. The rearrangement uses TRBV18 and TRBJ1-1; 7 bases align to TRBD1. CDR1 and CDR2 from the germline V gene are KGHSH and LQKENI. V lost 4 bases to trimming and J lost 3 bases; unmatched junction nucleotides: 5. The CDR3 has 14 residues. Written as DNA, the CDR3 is TGTGCCAGCTCACTCCGACAGGGCGACACTGAAGCTTTCTTT. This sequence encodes CASSLRQGDTEAFF.

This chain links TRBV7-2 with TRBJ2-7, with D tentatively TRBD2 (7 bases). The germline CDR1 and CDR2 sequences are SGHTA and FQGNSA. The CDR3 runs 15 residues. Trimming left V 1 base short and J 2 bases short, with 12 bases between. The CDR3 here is CASSLGGGATYEQYF. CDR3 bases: TGTGCCAGCAGCTTAGGGGGGGGCGCAACCTACGAGCAGTACTTC. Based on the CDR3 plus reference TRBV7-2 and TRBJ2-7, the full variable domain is GAGVSQSPSNKVTEKGKDVELRCDPISGHTALYWYRQSLGQGLEFLIYFQGNSAPDKSGLPSDRFSAERTGGSVSTLTIQRTQQEDSAVYLCASSLGGGATYEQYFGPGTRLTVT.

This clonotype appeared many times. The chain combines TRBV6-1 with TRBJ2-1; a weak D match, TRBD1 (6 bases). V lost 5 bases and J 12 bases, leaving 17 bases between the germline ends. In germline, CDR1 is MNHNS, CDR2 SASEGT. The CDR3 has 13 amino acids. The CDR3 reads CASSLTGDNRQFF. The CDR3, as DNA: TGTGCCAGCAGTCTCACTGGGGACAACCGGCAGTTCTTC.

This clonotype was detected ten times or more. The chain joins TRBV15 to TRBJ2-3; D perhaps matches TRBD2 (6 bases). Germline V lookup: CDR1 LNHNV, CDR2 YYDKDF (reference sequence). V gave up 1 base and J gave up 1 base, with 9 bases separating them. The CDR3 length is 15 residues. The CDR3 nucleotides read TGTGCCACCAGCAGAGGGTCTAGCGGCACAGATACGCAGTATTTT. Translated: CATSRGSSGTDTQYF.

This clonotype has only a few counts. CDR3 amino acids: CASSPYGAGVQFF. In nucleotides, the CDR3 is TGTGCCAGCAGCCCCTATGGCGCGGGGGTGCAGTTCTTC. The gene calls are TRBV3-1 and TRBJ2-1; TRBD2 matches at 7 bases. V shed 4 bases, J shed 12 bases, and the junction held 9 bases outside the gene matches. CDR3 length: 13 amino acids. The germline V gene encodes CDR1 LGHDT and CDR2 YNNKEL (reference sequence).

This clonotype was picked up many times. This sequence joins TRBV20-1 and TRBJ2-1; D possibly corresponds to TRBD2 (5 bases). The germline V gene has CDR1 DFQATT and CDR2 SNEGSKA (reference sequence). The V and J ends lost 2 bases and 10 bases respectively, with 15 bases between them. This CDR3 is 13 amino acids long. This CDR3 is CSARHPSSGEQFF. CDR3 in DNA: TGCAGTGCTAGACACCCTTCTTCGGGAGAGCAGTTCTTC.